The clone carrying this T cell receptor (beta chain) was observed at least ten times. These data come from a study of T cells in Graves' hyperthyroidism and ophthalmopathy. V gave up 6 bases and J gave up 4 bases, with 16 bases separating them. Germline CDR1 SGHAT, CDR2 FQNNGV. The CDR3 spans 14 residues. Amplification yielded TCR beta CDR3 regions, with RNA transcripts as the source. A first-round RT-PCR of the TCR CDR3 used the HTBI primer set. TCRdb fed the multiplex PCR reads into MiXCR, producing one record per CDR3 protein. The table lists under 400,000 distinct CDR3 sequences, roughly 18% of them singletons.

The chain couples TRBV11-2 to TRBJ2-7, with D possibly matching TRBD2 (6 bases). This TCR was sampled from a woman between 40 and 55 years old with Graves' ophthalmopathy. The sequencing input was blood. The chain's CDR3 is CASRPRLDRYEQYF. The DNA for the CDR3 is TGTGCCAGCAGACCCAGACTAGATAGATACGAGCAGTACTTC. Drawing the rest from reference TRBV11-2 and TRBJ2-7, the complete variable domain is EAGVAQSPRYKIIEKRQSVAFWCNPISGHATLYWYQQILGQGPKLLIQFQNNGVVDDSQLPKDRFSAERLKGVDSTLKIQPAKLEDSAVYLCASRPRLDRYEQYFGPGTRLTVT.